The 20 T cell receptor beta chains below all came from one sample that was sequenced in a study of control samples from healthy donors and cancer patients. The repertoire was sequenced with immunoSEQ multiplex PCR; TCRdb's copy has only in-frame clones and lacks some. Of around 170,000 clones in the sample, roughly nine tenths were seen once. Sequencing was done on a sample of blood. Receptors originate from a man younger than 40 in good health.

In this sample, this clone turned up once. The CDR3 bases are TGTGCCAGTAGATGGATGAACACTGAAGCTTTCTTT. Translation gives CASRWMNTEAFF. The chain has TRBV19 and TRBJ1-1; D is uncertain. This CDR3 spans 12 amino acids. The germline gives CDR1 LNHDA, CDR2 SQIVND (reference sequence). V gave up 6 bases and J gave up 0 bases, with 5 bases separating them. The entire variable domain, with the rest obtained from reference TRBV19 and TRBJ1-1, is as follows: DGGITQSPKYLFRKEGQNVTLSCEQNLNHDAMYWYRQDPGQGLRLIYYSQIVNDFQKGDIAEGYSVSREKKESFPLTVTSAQKNPTAFYLCASRWMNTEAFFGQGTRLTVV.

The CDR3 loop reads CASSRQVITPEAFF. CDR3 coding DNA: TGTGCCAGCAGTAGACAGGTGATCACCCCTGAAGCTTTCTTT. The chain couples TRBV2 to TRBJ1-1; D may be TRBD1 (6 bases). The CDR3 covers 14 residues. Germline V gene data show CDR1 as SNHLY and CDR2 as FYNNEI. V dropped 5 bases and J dropped 6 bases, with 16 bases sitting between them.

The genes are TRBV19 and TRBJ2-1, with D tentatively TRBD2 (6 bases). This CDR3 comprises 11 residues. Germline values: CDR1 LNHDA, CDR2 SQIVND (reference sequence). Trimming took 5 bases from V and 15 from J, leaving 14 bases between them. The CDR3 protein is CASSQSSVLFF. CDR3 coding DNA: TGTGCCAGTAGTCAATCTAGCGTCCTGTTCTTC. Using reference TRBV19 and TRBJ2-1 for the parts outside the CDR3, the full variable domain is DGGITQSPKYLFRKEGQNVTLSCEQNLNHDAMYWYRQDPGQGLRLIYYSQIVNDFQKGDIAEGYSVSREKKESFPLTVTSAQKNPTAFYLCASSQSSVLFFGPGTRLTVL.

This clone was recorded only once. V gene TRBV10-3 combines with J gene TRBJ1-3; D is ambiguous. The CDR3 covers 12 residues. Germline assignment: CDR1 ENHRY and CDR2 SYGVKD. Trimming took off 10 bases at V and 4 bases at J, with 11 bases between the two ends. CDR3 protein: CATQRGGNTIYF. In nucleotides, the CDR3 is TGTGCCACCCAGAGAGGAGGAAACACCATATATTTT.

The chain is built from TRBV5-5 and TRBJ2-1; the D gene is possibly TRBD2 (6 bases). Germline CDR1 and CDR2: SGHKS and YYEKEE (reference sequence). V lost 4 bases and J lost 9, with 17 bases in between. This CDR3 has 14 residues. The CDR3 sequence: CASSAGPGRSEQFF. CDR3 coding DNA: TGTGCCAGCAGCGCTGGGCCAGGGAGGAGTGAGCAGTTCTTC. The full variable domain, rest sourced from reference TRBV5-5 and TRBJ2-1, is DAGVTQSPTHLIKTRGQQVTLRCSPISGHKSVSWYQQVLGQGPQFIFQYYEKEERGRGNFPDRFSARQFPNYSSELNVNALLLGDSALYLCASSAGPGRSEQFFGPGTRLTVL.

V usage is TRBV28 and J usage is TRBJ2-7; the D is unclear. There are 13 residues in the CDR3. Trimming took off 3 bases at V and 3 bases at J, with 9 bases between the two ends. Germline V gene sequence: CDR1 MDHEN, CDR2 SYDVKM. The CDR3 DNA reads TGTGCCAGCAGTTTGAACACGGACTACGAGCAGTACTTC. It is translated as CASSLNTDYEQYF.

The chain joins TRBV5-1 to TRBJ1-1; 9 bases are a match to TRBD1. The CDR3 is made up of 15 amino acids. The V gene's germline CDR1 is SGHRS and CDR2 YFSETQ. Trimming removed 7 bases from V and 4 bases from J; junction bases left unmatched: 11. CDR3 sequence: CASQQGQGRGTEAFF. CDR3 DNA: TGCGCCAGCCAACAGGGACAGGGCAGAGGCACTGAAGCTTTCTTT.

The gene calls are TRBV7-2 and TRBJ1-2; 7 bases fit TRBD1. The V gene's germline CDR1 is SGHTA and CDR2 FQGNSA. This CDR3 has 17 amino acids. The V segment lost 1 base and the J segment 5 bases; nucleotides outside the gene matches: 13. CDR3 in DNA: TGTGCCAGCAGCTTAGGGCAACTCTCGACAGGGACTTATGGCTACACCTTC. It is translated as CASSLGQLSTGTYGYTF.

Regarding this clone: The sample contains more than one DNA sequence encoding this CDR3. CDR3 amino acids: CASSLPATNEKLFF. CDR3 nucleotides: TGTGCCAGCAGTTTGCCCGCAACTAATGAAAAACTGTTTTTT. The chain joins TRBV28 to TRBJ1-4; D remains unclear. V lost 3 bases, J lost 0 bases, and 5 bases lay in between. The CDR3 length is 14 residues. Germline assignment: CDR1 MDHEN and CDR2 SYDVKM.

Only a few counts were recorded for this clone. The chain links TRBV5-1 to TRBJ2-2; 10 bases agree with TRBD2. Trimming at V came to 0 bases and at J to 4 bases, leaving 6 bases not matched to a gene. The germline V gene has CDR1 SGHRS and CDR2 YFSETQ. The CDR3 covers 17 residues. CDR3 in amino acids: CASSLVLAGERTGELFF. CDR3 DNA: TGCGCCAGCAGCTTGGTGCTAGCGGGGGAGCGCACCGGGGAGCTGTTTTTT.

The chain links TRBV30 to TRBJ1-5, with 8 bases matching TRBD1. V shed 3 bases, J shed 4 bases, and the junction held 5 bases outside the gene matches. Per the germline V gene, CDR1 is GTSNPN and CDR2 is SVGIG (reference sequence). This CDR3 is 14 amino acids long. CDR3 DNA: TGTGCCTGGAGCGGACAGGGTAGTAATCAGCCCCAGCATTTT. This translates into CAWSGQGSNQPQHF. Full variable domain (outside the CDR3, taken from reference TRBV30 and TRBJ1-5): SQTIHQWPATLVQPVGSPLSLECTVEGTSNPNLYWYRQAAGRGLQLLFYSVGIGQISSEVPQNLSASRPQDRQFILSSKKLLLSDSGFYLCAWSGQGSNQPQHFGDGTRLSIL.

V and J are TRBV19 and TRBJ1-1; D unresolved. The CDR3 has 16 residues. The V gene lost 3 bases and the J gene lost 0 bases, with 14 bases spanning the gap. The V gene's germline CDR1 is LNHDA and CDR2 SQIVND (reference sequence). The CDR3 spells CASSMEAQIMNTEAFF. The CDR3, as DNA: TGTGCCAGTAGTATGGAAGCACAGATCATGAACACTGAAGCTTTCTTT.

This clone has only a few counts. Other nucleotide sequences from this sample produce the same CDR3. CDR3 amino acids: CASSPSTPRETQYF. Here the CDR3 DNA reads TGTGCCAGCAGTCCGAGTACCCCTAGGGAGACCCAGTACTTC. The J gene is TRBJ2-5, the V gene TRBV27; D ambiguous. Between the trimmed V and J ends, which lost 5 bases and 5 bases, there was a span of 15 bases. CDR3 length: 14 residues. Germline assignment: CDR1 MNHEY and CDR2 SMNVEV (reference sequence).

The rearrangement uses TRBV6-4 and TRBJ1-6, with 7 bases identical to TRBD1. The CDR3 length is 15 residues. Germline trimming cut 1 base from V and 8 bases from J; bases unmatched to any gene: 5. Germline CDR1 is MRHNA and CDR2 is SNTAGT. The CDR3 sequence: CASSDFDRAYSPLHF. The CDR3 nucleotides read TGTGCCAGCAGTGACTTCGACAGGGCTTATTCACCCCTCCACTTT.

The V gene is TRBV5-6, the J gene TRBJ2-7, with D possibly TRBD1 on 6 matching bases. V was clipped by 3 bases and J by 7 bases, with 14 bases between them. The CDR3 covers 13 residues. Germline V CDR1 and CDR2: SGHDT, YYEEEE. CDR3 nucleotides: TGTGCCAGCAGCTGGAACAGGGCACGAGAGCAGTACTTC. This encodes CASSWNRAREQYF.

In nucleotides, the CDR3 is TGCGCCAGCAGCTTGGCACGGGACAGGGGGTCCCAAGAGACCCAGTACTTC. This translates into CASSLARDRGSQETQYF. The genes are TRBV5-1 and TRBJ2-5; 11 bases are a match to TRBD1. CDR1 SGHRS and CDR2 YFSETQ come from the germline V gene. With V trimmed by 0 bases and J by 1 base, 5 bases remained unmatched. This CDR3 is 17 amino acids long.

For the CDR3, the DNA is TGTGCCGGCCGGGACAGTTCCTACGAGCAGTACTTC. Protein product: CAGRDSSYEQYF. This chain joins TRBV30 and TRBJ2-7; TRBD1 matches 7 bases. The length of the CDR3 is 12 residues. Germline V lookup: CDR1 GTSNPN, CDR2 SVGIG (reference sequence). Trimming took 8 bases from V and 1 from J; bases not matched to a gene: 5. Based on the CDR3 plus reference TRBV30 and TRBJ2-7, the full variable domain is SQTIHQWPATLVQPVGSPLSLECTVEGTSNPNLYWYRQAAGRGLQLLFYSVGIGQISSEVPQNLSASRPQDRQFILSSKKLLLSDSGFYLCAGRDSSYEQYFGPGTRLTVT.

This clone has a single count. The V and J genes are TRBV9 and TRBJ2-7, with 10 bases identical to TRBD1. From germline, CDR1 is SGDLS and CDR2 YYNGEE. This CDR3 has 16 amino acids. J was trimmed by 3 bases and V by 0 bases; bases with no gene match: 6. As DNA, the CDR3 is TGTGCCAGCAGCGTAGAGGAAGGACAGGGGGTCTACGAGCAGTACTTC. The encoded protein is CASSVEEGQGVYEQYF.

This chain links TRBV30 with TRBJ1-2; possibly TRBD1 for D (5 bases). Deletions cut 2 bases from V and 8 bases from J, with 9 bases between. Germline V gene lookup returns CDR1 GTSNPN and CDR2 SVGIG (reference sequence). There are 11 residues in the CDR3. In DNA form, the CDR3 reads TGTGCCTGGAGTCTGGGGGTAGGCTACACCTTC. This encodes CAWSLGVGYTF. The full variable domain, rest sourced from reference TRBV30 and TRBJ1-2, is SQTIHQWPATLVQPVGSPLSLECTVEGTSNPNLYWYRQAAGRGLQLLFYSVGIGQISSEVPQNLSASRPQDRQFILSSKKLLLSDSGFYLCAWSLGVGYTFGSGTRLTVV.

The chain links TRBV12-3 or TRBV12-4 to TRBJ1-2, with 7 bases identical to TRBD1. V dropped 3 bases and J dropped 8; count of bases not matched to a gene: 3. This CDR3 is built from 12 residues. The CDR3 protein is CASSFTGVGYTF. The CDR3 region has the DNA TGTGCCAGCAGTTTTACAGGGGTAGGCTACACCTTC.